The 27 T cell receptor beta chains in this list originate from one sample, sequenced in a study of cytomegalovirus exposure and HLA in healthy donors. The primer mix had 60 Vbeta and 13 Jbeta primers. The table came from immunoSEQ multiplex PCR; TCRdb's copy has only in-frame clones and leaves some out. The profile covers roughly 89,000 clones, with roughly four fifths appearing a single time and under 2% taken by the ten largest. The sequencing input was PBMCs. The receptors were sampled from a woman aged 25 to 39 in good health and CMV-seronegative.

The chain couples TRBV27 to TRBJ1-4; 7 bases agree with TRBD1. Germline trimming cut 2 bases from V and 0 bases from J; bases unmatched to any gene: 9. Germline V gives CDR1 MNHEY, CDR2 SMNVEV (reference sequence). CDR3 size: 18 residues. The CDR3 loop is CASSLIRGTPPTNEKLFF. CDR3 bases: TGTGCCAGCAGTTTAATCAGGGGGACCCCTCCAACTAATGAAAAACTGTTTTTT.

The chain has TRBV6-1 and TRBJ2-1, with a tentative D call TRBD2 (6 bases). V was pared by 3 bases and J by 0 bases, with 12 bases between. CDR3 length: 16 amino acids. Per the germline V gene, CDR1 is MNHNS and CDR2 is SASEGT. This chain's CDR3 is CASSDYGGSSYNEQFF. For the CDR3, the DNA is TGTGCCAGCAGTGATTACGGGGGAAGCTCCTACAATGAGCAGTTCTTC.

The V gene is TRBV28, the J gene TRBJ1-1, with D perhaps matching TRBD1 (6 bases). This CDR3 spans 11 amino acids. The V gene lost 8 bases and the J gene lost 4 bases, with 8 bases spanning the gap. Germline V CDR1 and CDR2: MDHEN, SYDVKM. The CDR3 DNA is TGTGCCAGCCGCAGGGGCACTGAAGCTTTCTTT. Translation gives CASRRGTEAFF.

This chain connects TRBV15 to TRBJ2-7; D possibly corresponds to TRBD1 (6 bases). This CDR3 is built from 15 residues. The germline V and J ends were trimmed by 1 base and 0 bases, with 10 bases remaining between them. Germline lookup yields CDR1 LNHNV and CDR2 YYDKDF (reference sequence). The CDR3 protein is CATSRVLGGSYEQYF. The CDR3 DNA reads TGTGCCACCAGCAGAGTTTTAGGGGGCTCCTACGAGCAGTACTTC.

The chain recombines TRBV7-2 with TRBJ1-5, with D possibly being TRBD1 (6 bases). The CDR3 loop spans 13 amino acids. The germline gives CDR1 SGHTA, CDR2 FQGNSA. Trimming shortened V by 4 bases and J by 3 bases, and 7 bases separated the two germline ends. The CDR3 here is CASSYRANQPQHF. The CDR3 bases are TGTGCCAGCAGCTACAGGGCCAATCAGCCCCAGCATTTT.

A few counts support this clone. This chain joins TRBV2 and TRBJ1-1; D is perhaps TRBD1 (6 bases). The V end was cut by 8 bases, the J end by 4 bases, with 14 bases between. The CDR3 is made up of 13 amino acids. Germline CDR1 and CDR2: SNHLY and FYNNEI. In DNA, the CDR3 is TGTGCCAGCTCTACAGGGAGGGCCACTGAAGCTTTCTTT. Amino acids: CASSTGRATEAFF.

The genes are TRBV5-1 and TRBJ2-3, with 7 positions matching TRBD2. Trimming at V came to 3 bases and at J to 8 bases, leaving 0 bases not matched to a gene. The CDR3 sequence is 11 residues long. The germline CDR1 and CDR2 sequences are SGHRS and YFSETQ. CDR3 DNA sequence: TGCGCCAGCAGCTCGGGGGGTACGCAGTATTTT. This sequence encodes CASSSGGTQYF.

The chain joins TRBV9 to TRBJ2-3, with a tentative D call TRBD2 (6 bases). The CDR3 totals 15 residues. The germline V and J ends were trimmed by 0 bases and 0 bases, with 8 bases remaining between them. Germline loops: CDR1 SGDLS, CDR2 YYNGEE. This CDR3 is CASSVGGASTDTQYF. For the CDR3, the DNA is TGTGCCAGCAGCGTAGGCGGGGCAAGCACAGATACGCAGTATTTT. The whole variable domain, filled in from reference TRBV9 and TRBJ2-3, reads DSGVTQTPKHLITATGQRVTLRCSPRSGDLSVYWYQQSLDQGLQFLIQYYNGEERAKGNILERFSAQQFPDLHSELNLSSLELGDSALYFCASSVGGASTDTQYFGPGTRLTVL.

V gene TRBV2 combines with J gene TRBJ2-2; 9 positions match TRBD2. The CDR3 covers 16 residues. Germline loops: CDR1 SNHLY, CDR2 FYNNEI. V shed 5 bases, J shed 2 bases, and the junction held 6 bases outside the gene matches. This chain's CDR3 is CASSWSSGANTGELFF. In nucleotides, the CDR3 is TGTGCCAGCAGTTGGTCTAGCGGGGCTAACACCGGGGAGCTGTTTTTT.

The chain couples TRBV11-2 to TRBJ2-5, with D possibly matching TRBD2 (6 bases). The germline gives CDR1 SGHAT, CDR2 FQNNGV. Trimming stripped 5 bases from V and 4 bases from J, with 11 bases between. The CDR3 covers 13 residues. The DNA for the CDR3 is TGTGCCAGCAGCCGCCGGCGGGGAGAGACCCAGTACTTC. It is translated as CASSRRRGETQYF.

V is TRBV4-2 and J is TRBJ2-7; 7 bases are shared with TRBD1. The J segment lost 2 bases and the V segment lost 4 bases, leaving 8 bases of the junction unmatched. Germline V gene lookup returns CDR1 LGHNA and CDR2 YNFKEQ. This CDR3 is built from 15 residues. Here the CDR3 DNA reads TGTGCCAGCAGCCGAAATAGGCAGGGGGCCTACGAGCAGTACTTC. Protein product: CASSRNRQGAYEQYF.

The rearrangement joins TRBV6-6 to TRBJ2-2; 8 positions agree with TRBD1. CDR3 length equals 15 residues. The germline V gene encodes CDR1 MNHNY and CDR2 SVGAGI (reference sequence). The V and J ends lost 4 bases and 1 base, in that order; junction bases with no gene match: 2. CDR3 nucleotide sequence: TGTGCCAGCAGTTCCGGACAGGGGAACACCGGGGAGCTGTTTTTT. Its translation: CASSSGQGNTGELFF.

This clone was found once. This sequence joins TRBV19 and TRBJ1-2; 7 bases map to TRBD1. V shed 4 bases and J 4 bases; nucleotides not matched to a gene: 12. Germline V gene sequence: CDR1 LNHDA, CDR2 SQIVND (reference sequence). The CDR3 has 16 amino acids. This CDR3 reads CASSKSIGTVSYGYTF. The CDR3 DNA follows: TGTGCCAGTAGTAAATCCATCGGGACAGTCTCCTATGGCTACACCTTC.

The J gene is TRBJ1-3, the V gene TRBV5-1, with 8 nucleotides matching TRBD1. This CDR3 has 16 residues. CDR1 and CDR2 from the germline V gene are SGHRS and YFSETQ. The ends lost 0 bases at V and 0 bases at J; junction bases unmatched: 2. The CDR3 DNA sequence: TGCGCCAGCAGCTTGGGACAGGGGAACTCTGGAAACACCATATATTTT. Protein product: CASSLGQGNSGNTIYF.

This clone occurred once. V is TRBV2 and J is TRBJ2-5, with 8 bases aligning to TRBD1. The DNA end favors TRBJ2-7, so the J call may be wrong. Germline CDR1 SNHLY, CDR2 FYNNEI. CDR3 length: 18 amino acids. For the CDR3, the DNA is TGTGCCAGCAGCCAACGCCTCGGACAGGGAATTTTGGACTACGAGCAGTACTTC. Translated: CASSQRLGQGILDYEQYF.

The chain uses TRBV5-1 and TRBJ2-3, with D perhaps TRBD1 (6 bases). Germline CDR1 is SGHRS and CDR2 is YFSETQ. With 0 bases removed from V and 2 bases from J, the gap between germline ends came to 13 bases. This CDR3 region has 16 residues. The CDR3 loop is CASSLGWGQNTDTQYF. The CDR3 region has the DNA TGCGCCAGCAGCTTGGGCTGGGGGCAGAACACAGATACGCAGTATTTT.

V gene TRBV5-1 combines with J gene TRBJ1-2, with D maybe TRBD1 (6 bases). The ends were cut back, 2 bases at V and 7 bases at J, with 18 bases in the middle. This CDR3 comprises 15 residues. The germline CDR1 and CDR2 sequences are SGHRS and YFSETQ. The CDR3 region is CASSLNRVGKSGYTF. Here the CDR3 DNA reads TGCGCCAGCAGCTTAAACAGGGTGGGGAAGAGTGGCTACACCTTC.

The chain is built from TRBV28 and TRBJ1-1; D not resolved. V shed 2 bases and J shed 9 bases, with 10 bases lying between them. The length of the CDR3 is 12 residues. Germline lookup yields CDR1 MDHEN and CDR2 SYDVKM. CDR3 amino acids: CASSLRTGKAFF. CDR3 DNA sequence: TGTGCCAGCAGTTTACGTACGGGAAAAGCTTTCTTT.

In this sample, this clone turned up once. The gene calls are TRBV18 and TRBJ2-1, with D maybe TRBD2 (6 bases). V was cut by 3 bases and J by 11 bases, with 17 bases left in between. The length of the CDR3 is 14 residues. The germline CDR1 and CDR2 sequences are KGHSH and LQKENI. The CDR3 DNA is TGTGCCAGCTCACCCCCGTCTAGCGCGGGGCAGCAGTTCTTC. Protein product: CASSPPSSAGQQFF.

The chain uses TRBV14 and TRBJ2-5; D call uncertain. V dropped 0 bases and J dropped 5 bases, with 7 bases sitting between them. Germline CDR1 reads SGHDN; CDR2 reads FVKESK. The CDR3 totals 13 residues. The CDR3: CASSQELAETQYF. Written as DNA, the CDR3 is TGTGCCAGCAGCCAAGAGCTGGCTGAGACCCAGTACTTC.

The chain combines TRBV19 with TRBJ2-3, with D maybe TRBD1 (6 bases). With 6 bases removed from V and 0 bases from J, the gap between germline ends came to 13 bases. The CDR3 contains 15 residues. In germline, CDR1 is LNHDA, CDR2 SQIVND (reference sequence). CDR3 protein: CASRGAGTSTDTQYF. The CDR3 DNA sequence: TGTGCCAGTAGGGGGGCGGGTACTAGCACAGATACGCAGTATTTT.

This clone was counted a single time. In nucleotides, the CDR3 is TGTGCCAGAAGCTTGGGGGGGAGTGGGACAGTGGGTGAAAAACTGTTTTTT. It is translated as CARSLGGSGTVGEKLFF. This rearrangement joins TRBV5-3 to TRBJ1-4; TRBD1 matches at 7 bases. TRBV5-3 is an ORF, and what it does is uncertain. Germline trimming cut 0 bases from V and 7 bases from J; bases unmatched to any gene: 12. This CDR3 spans 17 amino acids.

This rearrangement joins TRBV4-2 to TRBJ1-1, with D unresolved. V lost 0 bases to trimming and J lost 5 bases, with 7 bases between them. The germline CDR1 and CDR2 sequences are LGHNA and YNFKEQ. The CDR3 is 13 residues long. The CDR3 here is CASSQDRRTEAFF. The CDR3 DNA sequence: TGTGCCAGCAGCCAAGATAGGAGGACTGAAGCTTTCTTT.

For the CDR3, the DNA is TGTGCCAGCAGCCTCGACAGGGTGGCCTACAATGAGCAGTTCTTC. Its translation is CASSLDRVAYNEQFF. The V gene is TRBV7-9, the J gene TRBJ2-1; 7 bases align to TRBD1. Germline V lookup: CDR1 SEHNR, CDR2 FQNEAQ (reference sequence). J was trimmed by 2 bases and V by 5 bases; bases with no gene match: 6. This CDR3 contains 15 residues.

This clone showed up just once. The chain uses TRBV12-5 and TRBJ1-2; possible D gene TRBD1, 6 bases. CDR1 and CDR2 from the germline V gene are LGHNT and FRNRAP. CDR3 length: 18 residues. V lost 3 bases, J lost 7 bases, and 27 bases lay in between. The CDR3 DNA reads TGTGCTAGTGGTTTAGGGGGAACGCATAGGACGGGGTGGGGTGGCTACACCTTC. This gives the protein CASGLGGTHRTGWGGYTF.

The chain couples TRBV18 to TRBJ1-2, with 12 positions matching TRBD1. Trimming took 3 bases from V and 8 from J; bases not matched to a gene: 7. Per germline, CDR1 KGHSH and CDR2 LQKENI. This CDR3 has 15 amino acids. CDR3 in DNA: TGTGCCAGCTCACCCCAGGGACAGGGGGCTAGGGGCTACACCTTC. Translating it yields CASSPQGQGARGYTF.

V is TRBV2 and J is TRBJ2-3; D uncertain. This CDR3 spans 14 amino acids. The germline V gene has CDR1 SNHLY and CDR2 FYNNEI. Trimming removed 3 bases from V and 2 bases from J, with 9 bases in between. The CDR3 DNA is TGTGCCAGCAGTGACTATTCATACACAGATACGCAGTATTTT. Amino acids: CASSDYSYTDTQYF.